Each of the 28 T cell receptor beta chains below was sequenced from the same sample in a study of glioma-infiltrating T cells after dendritic cell vaccination. Measured with immunoSEQ multiplex PCR; TCRdb has only the in-frame clones, and not every one. This table has tens of thousands of clones, roughly four fifths appearing once. This sample comprised blood, obtained before dendritic cell vaccination. These receptors all stem from a human donor with glioblastoma.

The rearrangement joins TRBV15 to TRBJ2-5, with D possibly matching TRBD1 (6 bases). The last part of the DNA fits TRBJ2-7 better; the J call may be wrong. The CDR3 consists of 15 residues. Germline V gene sequence: CDR1 LNHNV, CDR2 YYDKDF (reference sequence). CDR3: CATSTHLQGTYEQYF. The CDR3 coding sequence is TGTGCCACCAGTACCCACTTACAGGGAACCTACGAGCAGTACTTC.

This rearrangement joins TRBV5-1 to TRBJ2-1; possible D gene TRBD1, 5 bases. Trimming took 0 bases from V and 5 from J, leaving 12 bases between them. CDR3 length: 15 residues. Per the germline V gene, CDR1 is SGHRS and CDR2 is YFSETQ. DNA of the CDR3: TGCGCCAGCAGCTTGGATTGGGCGACAGACAATGAGCAGTTCTTC. This encodes CASSLDWATDNEQFF.

This chain links TRBV6-1 with TRBJ2-2; 10 nucleotides agree with TRBD1. The V gene end was trimmed by 5 bases and the J gene end by 7 bases; junction bases not matched to a gene: 4. This CDR3 is 14 amino acids long. Germline values: CDR1 MNHNS, CDR2 SASEGT. CDR3 sequence (DNA): TGTGCCAGCAGTAGACAGGGGGCGGGCGGGGAGCTGTTTTTT. Translated, it gives CASSRQGAGGELFF.

V is TRBV2 and J is TRBJ2-5, with 8 bases aligning to TRBD1. CDR1 and CDR2 from the germline V gene are SNHLY and FYNNEI. V lost 4 bases, J lost 14 bases, and 12 bases stayed unmatched. The CDR3 is 13 amino acids. The chain's CDR3 is CASSVGQVPDGYF. CDR3 coding DNA: TGTGCCAGCAGTGTGGGACAGGTCCCCGACGGATACTTC.

V gene TRBV28 combines with J gene TRBJ1-2; D may be TRBD1 (5 bases). The CDR3 is made up of 17 amino acids. V was shortened by 6 bases and J by 5 bases, with 25 bases between the two germline ends. Per the germline V gene, CDR1 is MDHEN and CDR2 is SYDVKM. CDR3 region: CASSLNLLGRETYGYTF. CDR3 nucleotide sequence: TGTGCCAGCAGCCTTAACTTATTGGGCAGGGAAACTTATGGCTACACCTTC.

This clone was detected only a few times. The chain uses TRBV6-5 and TRBJ1-1; no firm D call. The germline V gene encodes CDR1 MNHEY and CDR2 SVGAGI. The CDR3 extends over 16 amino acids. V lost 2 bases and J 3 bases, leaving 16 bases between the germline ends. The DNA of the CDR3 is TGTGCCAGCAGTTACACCGGAAGGAATCGGGACACTGAAGCTTTCTTT. Amino acid sequence: CASSYTGRNRDTEAFF.

This sequence joins TRBV27 and TRBJ2-6; 7 bases line up with TRBD1. The J segment lost 2 bases and the V segment lost 5 bases, leaving 3 bases of the junction unmatched. CDR3 length equals 15 residues. The germline CDR1 and CDR2 sequences are MNHEY and SMNVEV (reference sequence). The CDR3 loop is CASSPQGAGANVLTF. The CDR3 DNA is TGTGCCAGCAGTCCTCAGGGGGCTGGGGCCAACGTCCTGACTTTC.

V gene TRBV6-1 combines with J gene TRBJ2-5, with 10 bases matching TRBD2. Germline CDR1 MNHNS, CDR2 SASEGT. The trim removed 4 bases at V and 5 bases at J, leaving 4 bases unmatched. The CDR3 consists of 14 residues. The CDR3 bases are TGTGCCAGCAGTGGAGCGGGGGGGCCGGAGACCCAGTACTTC. It encodes CASSGAGGPETQYF.

The chain carries TRBV19 and TRBJ1-1; D unclear. CDR3 length: 13 residues. Trimming took 6 bases from V and 0 from J, leaving 8 bases between them. Germline V gene lookup returns CDR1 LNHDA and CDR2 SQIVND (reference sequence). CDR3 region: CASRTRMNTEAFF. DNA for the CDR3: TGTGCCAGTAGAACCAGAATGAACACTGAAGCTTTCTTT.

The chain uses TRBV5-4 and TRBJ1-5; D is possibly TRBD1 (6 bases). The CDR3 totals 12 residues. Trimming cost V 2 bases and J 6 bases, with 6 bases left between them. Germline V gene lookup returns CDR1 SGHNT and CDR2 YYREEE (reference sequence). For the CDR3, the DNA is TGTGCCAGCAGCTTACAGGGTCAGCCCCAGCATTTT. As protein: CASSLQGQPQHF.

The rearrangement uses TRBV6-5 and TRBJ2-7; 12 nucleotides match TRBD2. V dropped 4 bases and J dropped 4; count of bases not matched to a gene: 8. The CDR3 contains 16 residues. From germline, CDR1 is MNHEY and CDR2 SVGAGI. CDR3 amino acids: CASSSPTSGGRYEQYF. The CDR3 nucleotides are TGTGCCAGCAGTTCCCCTACTAGCGGGGGGAGGTACGAGCAGTACTTC.

The chain uses TRBV5-4 and TRBJ1-6; 8 bases agree with TRBD1. CDR1 is SGHNT and CDR2 is YYREEE in the germline V gene (reference sequence). The CDR3 has 15 residues. The V gene end was trimmed by 4 bases and the J gene end by 7 bases; junction bases not matched to a gene: 7. The CDR3 protein is CASSGTGERNSPLHF. For the CDR3, the DNA is TGTGCCAGCAGCGGGACAGGCGAAAGAAATTCACCCCTCCACTTT.

A few counts support this clone. This chain links TRBV7-2 with TRBJ1-5, with 9 bases lining up with TRBD1. The CDR3 sequence is 14 residues long. The germline V gene has CDR1 SGHTA and CDR2 FQGNSA. Trimming cost V 5 bases and J 2 bases; bases outside gene matches: 1. In DNA, the CDR3 is TGTGCCAGCAGCCGGACAGGGGGCAATCAGCCCCAGCATTTT. Translated, it gives CASSRTGGNQPQHF.

The chain carries TRBV5-1 and TRBJ1-2; D remains ambiguous. The CDR3 spans 13 residues. The germline gives CDR1 SGHRS, CDR2 YFSETQ. V lost 0 bases to trimming and J lost 2 bases, with 5 bases between them. In DNA, the CDR3 is TGCGCCAGCAGCTTGGGAGAGAACTATGGCTACACCTTC. Protein: CASSLGENYGYTF.

This clone was found once. V is TRBV6-4 and J is TRBJ2-7, with TRBD2 matching over 9 bases. V lost 3 bases, J lost 6 bases, and 15 bases stayed unmatched. This CDR3 contains 17 residues. Germline assignment: CDR1 MRHNA and CDR2 SNTAGT. The CDR3 nucleotides read TGTGCCAGCAGTGAGGTATCGGCGGGGGGGCGATTCCCCGAGCAGTACTTC. Its translation is CASSEVSAGGRFPEQYF.

This chain connects TRBV4-1 to TRBJ2-7; TRBD1 might be the D (5 bases). The CDR3 runs to 15 residues. Germline CDR1 is MGHRA and CDR2 is YSYEKL. The germline V and J ends were trimmed by 4 bases and 4 bases, with 17 bases remaining between them. The CDR3 region is CASSPLQGGWYEQYF. The CDR3 DNA reads TGCGCCAGCAGCCCACTTCAGGGTGGTTGGTACGAGCAGTACTTC.

The V gene is TRBV14, the J gene TRBJ1-4; perhaps TRBD1 as D (6 bases). The CDR3 covers 17 residues. Germline loops: CDR1 SGHDN, CDR2 FVKESK. The germline V and J ends were trimmed by 0 bases and 8 bases, with 19 bases remaining between them. Here the CDR3 reads CASSQELGAGPSEKLFF. The CDR3 nucleotides read TGTGCCAGCAGCCAAGAGCTGGGGGCCGGTCCTTCCGAAAAACTGTTTTTT.

The chain recombines TRBV7-2 with TRBJ2-3, with D unresolved. Trimming shortened V by 5 bases and J by 9 bases, and 9 bases separated the two germline ends. The CDR3 is 11 amino acids. The germline gives CDR1 SGHTA, CDR2 FQGNSA. The CDR3 nucleotides are TGTGCCAGCAGCGAGGCATCGACGCAGTATTTT. Protein product: CASSEASTQYF.

This clone has just one count. This chain uses TRBV7-6 with TRBJ2-7; 8 bases align to TRBD1. V shed 4 bases, J shed 7 bases, and the junction held 6 bases outside the gene matches. Germline V gene lookup returns CDR1 SGHVS and CDR2 FNYEAQ. The CDR3 covers 13 residues. CDR3 nucleotide sequence: TGTGCCAGCAGCTCGACAGGGGTGAGGGAGCAGTACTTC. Amino acid sequence: CASSSTGVREQYF.

The rearrangement joins TRBV20-1 to TRBJ1-1; TRBD1 matches at 7 bases. The CDR3 covers 11 residues. Germline V CDR1 and CDR2: DFQATT, SNEGSKA (reference sequence). The V gene end was trimmed by 5 bases and the J gene end by 9 bases; junction bases not matched to a gene: 6. The CDR3 loop is CSAWTGSQAFF. For the CDR3, the DNA is TGCAGTGCTTGGACAGGAAGTCAAGCTTTCTTT.

The gene calls are TRBV7-8 and TRBJ2-7; TRBD1 might be the D (5 bases). CDR1 and CDR2 (germline): SGHVS, FQNEAQ. The germline V and J ends were trimmed by 0 bases and 5 bases, with 11 bases remaining between them. This CDR3 is 14 amino acids long. CDR3 loop: CASSLALWGDEQYF. The CDR3 bases are TGTGCCAGCAGCTTAGCCCTCTGGGGCGACGAGCAGTACTTC.

CDR3 region: CASRFRDRANYEQYF. In DNA form, the CDR3 reads TGTGCAAGTCGCTTCAGGGACAGGGCCAACTACGAGCAGTACTTC. The chain carries TRBV12-2 and TRBJ2-7; the table calls TRBD1, which could not be checked here. TRBV12-2 is a recognized pseudogene. There are 15 residues in the CDR3.

The CDR3 is CASSSSQTSGVETQYF. The CDR3 coding sequence is TGTGCCAGCAGTTCATCCCAGACTAGCGGGGTAGAGACCCAGTACTTC. The rearrangement joins TRBV6-6 to TRBJ2-5; 11 bases are a match to TRBD2. The CDR3 length is 16 residues. The germline V gene has CDR1 MNHNY and CDR2 SVGAGI (reference sequence). V lost 4 bases, J lost 4 bases, and 8 bases stayed unmatched.

The chain couples TRBV19 to TRBJ2-5, with no clear D. TRBJ2-7 explains the end of the DNA better; the J call may be wrong. Germline V gene data show CDR1 as LNHDA and CDR2 as SQIVND (reference sequence). This CDR3 is built from 13 residues. The CDR3 nucleotides read TGTGCCAGTAGAGATGGGCTAACCTACGAGCAGTACTTC. This translates into CASRDGLTYEQYF.

The V and J genes are TRBV5-1 and TRBJ1-4; TRBD1 agrees at 11 bases. Per the germline V gene, CDR1 is SGHRS and CDR2 is YFSETQ. CDR3 length: 16 residues. With 4 bases clipped from V and 3 bases from J, the junction kept 5 bases outside the gene matches. This CDR3 reads CASSGPDRGPNEKLFF. Here the CDR3 DNA reads TGCGCCAGCAGCGGGCCGGACAGGGGGCCTAATGAAAAACTGTTTTTT.

The CDR3 region has the DNA TGTGCCATCAGGGAGGGGGCGAATGGGGAGACCCAGTACTTC. Translating it yields CAIREGANGETQYF. The chain couples TRBV10-3 to TRBJ2-5; tentative D call: TRBD1 (7 bases). The CDR3 totals 14 residues. The V end was cut by 6 bases, the J end by 5 bases, with 16 bases between. Germline V gene sequence: CDR1 ENHRY, CDR2 SYGVKD.

The chain uses TRBV28 and TRBJ1-2; a possible D gene is TRBD1 (6 bases). The CDR3 is made up of 18 amino acids. Trimming took off 3 bases at V and 2 bases at J, with 22 bases between the two ends. Germline values: CDR1 MDHEN, CDR2 SYDVKM. The CDR3 nucleotides read TGTGCCAGCAGTTTTCATAAACAGGGTTTATCGCGGAACTATGGCTACACCTTC. Amino acid sequence: CASSFHKQGLSRNYGYTF.

The CDR3 nucleotides are TGCGCCAGCAGCCAAGGGAAGGCCCGGGACAGGGGTGATGAGCAGTTCTTC. Protein product: CASSQGKARDRGDEQFF. The rearrangement links TRBV4-1 to TRBJ2-1, with 10 bases fitting TRBD1. The V gene end was trimmed by 1 base and the J gene end by 8 bases; junction bases not matched to a gene: 11. This CDR3 region has 17 residues. The V gene's germline CDR1 is MGHRA and CDR2 YSYEKL.